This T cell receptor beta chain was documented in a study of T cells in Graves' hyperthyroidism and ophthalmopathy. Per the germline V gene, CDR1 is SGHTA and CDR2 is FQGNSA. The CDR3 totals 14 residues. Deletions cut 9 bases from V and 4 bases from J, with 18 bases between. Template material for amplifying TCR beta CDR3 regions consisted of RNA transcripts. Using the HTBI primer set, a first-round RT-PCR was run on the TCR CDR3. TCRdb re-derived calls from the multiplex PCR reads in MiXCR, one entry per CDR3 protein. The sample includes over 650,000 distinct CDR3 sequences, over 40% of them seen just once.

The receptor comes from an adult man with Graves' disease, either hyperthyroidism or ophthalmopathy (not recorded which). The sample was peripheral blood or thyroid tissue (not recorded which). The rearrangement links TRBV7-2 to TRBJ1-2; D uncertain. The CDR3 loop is CASISGGIPYGYTF. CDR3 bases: TGTGCCAGTATCAGTGGAGGGATTCCCTATGGCTACACCTTC.